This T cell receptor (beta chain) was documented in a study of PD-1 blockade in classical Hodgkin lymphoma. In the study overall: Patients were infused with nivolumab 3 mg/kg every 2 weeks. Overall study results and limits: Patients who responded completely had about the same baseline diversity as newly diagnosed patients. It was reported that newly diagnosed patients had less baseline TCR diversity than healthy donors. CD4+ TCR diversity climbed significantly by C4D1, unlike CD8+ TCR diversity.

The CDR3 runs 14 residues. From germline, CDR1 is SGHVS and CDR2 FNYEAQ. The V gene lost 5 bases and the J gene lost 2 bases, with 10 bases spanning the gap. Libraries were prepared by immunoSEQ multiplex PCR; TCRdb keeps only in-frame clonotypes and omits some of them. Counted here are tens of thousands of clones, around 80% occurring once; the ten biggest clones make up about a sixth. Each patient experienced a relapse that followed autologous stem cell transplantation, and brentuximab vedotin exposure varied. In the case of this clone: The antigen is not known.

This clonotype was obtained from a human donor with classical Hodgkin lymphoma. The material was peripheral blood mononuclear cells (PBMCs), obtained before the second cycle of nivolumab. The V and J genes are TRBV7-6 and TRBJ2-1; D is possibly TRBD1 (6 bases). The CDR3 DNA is TGTGCCAGCAGCCCAGGGGATACCTACAATGAGCAGTTCTTC. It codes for CASSPGDTYNEQFF.